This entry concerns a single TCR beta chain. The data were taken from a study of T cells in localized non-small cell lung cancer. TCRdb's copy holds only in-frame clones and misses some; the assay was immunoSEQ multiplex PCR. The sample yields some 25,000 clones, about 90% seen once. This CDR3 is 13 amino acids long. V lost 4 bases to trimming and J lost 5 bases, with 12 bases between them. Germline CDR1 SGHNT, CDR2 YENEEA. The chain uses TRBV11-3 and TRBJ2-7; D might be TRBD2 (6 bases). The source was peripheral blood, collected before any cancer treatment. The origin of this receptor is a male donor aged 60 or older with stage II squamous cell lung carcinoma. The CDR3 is CASSSGLLNEQYF. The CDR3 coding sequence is TGTGCCAGCAGCTCGGGACTCCTAAACGAGCAGTACTTC.